This T cell receptor (beta chain) was observed in a study of blood T cell repertoires in COVID-19. Overall study context: Both acute and convalescent COVID-19 samples were obtained from the United States, Italy and Spain.

This table comes from immunoSEQ multiplex PCR, and its TCRdb copy is limited to in-frame clones, with some not included. The table shows more than 35,000 clones, with roughly 90% occurring only once. The TCR comes from a man between 65 and 79 years old with active COVID-19. The sequenced sample consisted of peripheral blood.

CDR3: CASSSRTGIYNEQFF. The CDR3 DNA follows: TGTGCCAGCAGCTCACGGACGGGGATCTACAATGAGCAGTTCTTC. V and J are TRBV7-2 and TRBJ2-1; TRBD2 might be the D (5 bases). Germline V lookup: CDR1 SGHTA, CDR2 FQGNSA. V dropped 4 bases and J dropped 3 bases, with 13 bases sitting between them. The CDR3 length is 15 residues.